These T cell receptor beta chains were read from a single sample in a study of cytotoxic CD8 clonotypes in ibrutinib-treated CLL. Method: immunoSEQ multiplex PCR; TCRdb's copy keeps in-frame clones and lacks some. The sample lists about 14,000 clones, almost 65% occurring once. The sample in question was PBMCs, obtained before ibrutinib treatment. These receptors were collected from a human donor with chronic lymphocytic leukemia. Both conserved end residues are part of each CDR3. Fields, in order: J gene, D gene, V gene, clone size, CDR3 DNA, CDR3 protein. A D gene is named only where the DNA matches it firmly. Clone size appears in some rows only: once, few, many, or a class for an expanded clone.

>TRBJ2-1|TRBD2|TRBV2|few
TGTGCCAATCCCGGGACTAGCATCAATGAGCAGTTCTTC
CANPGTSINEQFF
>TRBJ1-1|-|TRBV5-5|-
TGTGCCAGCAGCTTTAAATCGAGGGGGAACACTGAAGCTTTCTTT
CASSFKSRGNTEAFF
>TRBJ1-1|-|TRBV11-2|-
TGTGCCAGCAGCTTAGAAGCAGGGAACACTGAAGCTTTCTTT
CASSLEAGNTEAFF
>TRBJ2-1|TRBD1|TRBV27|-
TGTGCCAGCAGTTTTGGGACAGGGGGCGAGCAGTTCTTC
CASSFGTGGEQFF
>TRBJ2-7|TRBD2|TRBV2|-
TGTGCCAGCAGTGAATTGTTCCAGCGGGGGGCTTTCTCCTACGAGCAGTACTTC
CASSELFQRGAFSYEQYF
>TRBJ2-5|TRBD1|TRBV2|-
TGTGCCAGCAGCAGGGGGCGGGCATACGGAGAGACCCAGTACTTC
CASSRGRAYGETQYF
>TRBJ2-1|-|TRBV7-9|few
TGTGCCAGCAGCCCCCAGGGGCCCTACAATGAGCAGTTCTTC
CASSPQGPYNEQFF
>TRBJ2-7|TRBD1|TRBV19|once
TGTGCCAGTAGTGGTTCAGGGGGACCCTACGAGCAGTACTTC
CASSGSGGPYEQYF
>TRBJ1-3|-|TRBV11-2|few
TGTGCCAGCAGCTCCCGCTTAAGGGAGACTGGAAACACCATATATTTT
CASSSRLRETGNTIYF
>TRBJ1-2|-|TRBV5-4|-
TGTGCCAGCAGCTTGAGTCCCAGGCGAACCTATGGCTACACCTTC
CASSLSPRRTYGYTF
>TRBJ2-3|TRBD2|TRBV2|few
TGTGCCACCTATGGGAGGGTCGACCCTTTCCAAACAGATACGCAGTATTTT
CATYGRVDPFQTDTQYF
>TRBJ1-1|-|TRBV2|many
TGTGCCAGCAAGAACACTGAAGCTTTCTTT
CASKNTEAFF
>TRBJ1-1|-|TRBV27|few
TGTGCCAGCAGCTTTTCCAGCCTCGGGACTGAAGCTTTCTTT
CASSFSSLGTEAFF
>TRBJ1-4|-|TRBV5-1|-
TGCGCCAGCAGCATGGGGACCAGGGTCGGTAATGAAAAACTGTTTTTT
CASSMGTRVGNEKLFF
>TRBJ1-4|TRBD1|TRBV10-2|once
TGCGCCAGCAACGACAGGGGGAATAATGAAAAACTGTTTTTT
CASNDRGNNEKLFF
>TRBJ2-7|-|TRBV2|-
TGTGCCAGCATTGGAATAGGATCCTACGAGCAGTACTTC
CASIGIGSYEQYF
>TRBJ1-5|TRBD1|TRBV19|once
TGTGCCAGTAACTCCGGACAGGGTAGCAATCAGCCCCAGCATTTT
CASNSGQGSNQPQHF
>TRBJ1-1|-|TRBV9|-
TGTGCCAGCAGCTCTCGGACGGATGAAGCTTTCTTT
CASSSRTDEAFF
>TRBJ1-1|TRBD1|TRBV5-4|few
TGTGCCAGCAGCTCGGACAGGGGGTCGGACACTGAAGCTTTCTTT
CASSSDRGSDTEAFF
>TRBJ1-3|-|TRBV7-6|-
TGTGCCAGCAGCTTAGCCACAACTCACTCTGGAAACACCATATATTTT
CASSLATTHSGNTIYF
>TRBJ2-1|TRBD1|TRBV5-1|-
TGCACCAGCAGCTTGTTGGGGACAGGGGGCGGAAGCAATGAGCAGTTCTTC
CTSSLLGTGGGSNEQFF
>TRBJ1-2|TRBD1|TRBV19|-
TGTGCCAGTAGTATTTTGTGGGGCAGGGGGCGCAACTATGGCTACACCTTC
CASSILWGRGRNYGYTF
>TRBJ1-2|-|TRBV30|-
TGTGCCTGGAGTGTAAAGGGGGAGTCTTATGGCTACACCTTC
CAWSVKGESYGYTF
>TRBJ2-1|-|TRBV4-1|-
TGCGCCAGCAGCCAAAAAGGCTCTCCCTATATGGAGCAGTTCTTC
CASSQKGSPYMEQFF
>TRBJ1-6|-|TRBV6-6|-
TGTGCCAGCACCCAATATACAGGGTTTGGTAATTCACCCCTCCACTTT
CASTQYTGFGNSPLHF
>TRBJ1-6|-|TRBV2|medium-sized
TGTGCCAGCAACGGAGGATCACCCCTCCACTTT
CASNGGSPLHF
>TRBJ2-7|-|TRBV9|-
TGTGCCAGCAGCGACCTGGGGGACGAGCAGTACTTC
CASSDLGDEQYF
>TRBJ1-1|-|TRBV4-2|-
TGTGCCAGCAGCCTTCTAGGGGGAAGCACTGAAGCTTTCTTT
CASSLLGGSTEAFF
>TRBJ2-5|-|TRBV7-9|-
TGTGCCAGCAGCTTAGGACGTGGGGAAGAGACCCAGTACTTC
CASSLGRGEETQYF
>TRBJ1-1|TRBD1|TRBV2|-
TGTGCCAGCAGGACCGACAGGGGCAATGCTTTCTTT
CASRTDRGNAFF
>TRBJ1-1|-|TRBV7-9|-
TGTGCCAGCAGCTTTCCGAGGGCCACTGAAGCTTTCTTT
CASSFPRATEAFF
>TRBJ2-6|-|TRBV18|-
TGTGCCAGCTCACCATCGGGGTCGGTCTCTGGGGCCAACGTCCTGACTTTC
CASSPSGSVSGANVLTF
>TRBJ1-1|TRBD1|TRBV11-2|-
TGTGCCAGCCCAAGGGGGCGGGGTGAAGCTTTCTTT
CASPRGRGEAFF
>TRBJ1-2|-|TRBV9|few
TGTGCCAGCAGCGTCGAGGCACAGGTCAACTATGGCTACACCTTC
CASSVEAQVNYGYTF
>TRBJ2-7|-|TRBV29-1|once
TGCAGCGCCATCGAAGACGAGCAGTACTTC
CSAIEDEQYF
>TRBJ1-1|-|TRBV29-1|-
TGCAGCGTTGTGGGGGGGAGGGTAAGCACTGAAGCTTTCTTT
CSVVGGRVSTEAFF
>TRBJ1-5|TRBD1|TRBV2|-
TGTGCCAGCAGAAAAGACAGGGAACCCCAGCATTTT
CASRKDREPQHF
>TRBJ1-2|-|TRBV29-1|once
TGCAGCGTTGAAGATCGGCGCGGCTACTATGGCTACACCTTC
CSVEDRRGYYGYTF
>TRBJ2-1|TRBD2|TRBV6-1|-
TGTGCCAGCAGCTTTACTGGACTAGCGGTTAATGAGCAGTTCTTC
CASSFTGLAVNEQFF
>TRBJ1-1|-|TRBV5-5|-
TGTGCCAGCAGCTTGGATTCGAACACTGAAGCTTTCTTT
CASSLDSNTEAFF
>TRBJ1-5|-|TRBV18|-
TGTGCCAGCTCACCGGGGTCCAATCAGCCCCAGCATTTT
CASSPGSNQPQHF
>TRBJ2-1|TRBD1|TRBV29-1|-
TGCAGCGTTGAAGACGACAGGGGGCTCTACAATGAGCAGTTCTTC
CSVEDDRGLYNEQFF
>TRBJ2-6|-|TRBV19|-
TGTGCCAGTAGTATAGCTGGTACAGGCATCTCTGGGGCCAACGTCCTGACTTTC
CASSIAGTGISGANVLTF